This T cell receptor (beta chain) appears in the sequencing data of a study of tumor and adjacent non-tumor tissue in lung cancer. With regard to this clonotype: Its cognate antigen is unknown. This is likely a read error, given that the CDR3 carries no conserved phenylalanine or tryptophan at its end.

V gave up 5 bases and J gave up 5 bases; unmatched junction bases: 7. CDR1 and CDR2 (germline): MDHEN, SYDVKM. CDR3 size: 15 residues. This sample's RNA came from whole unsorted tissue. Findings and limits, study-wide: Significantly higher TCR diversity was found in tumor than normal lung.

A modified ARM-PCR protocol with three rounds of nested PCR amplified TCRbeta. TCRdb independently ran MiXCR on the multiplex PCR reads; one entry per CDR3 protein. The sample holds around 74,000 distinct CDR3 sequences, nearly 70% seen once. The sequenced sample consisted of lung tumor tissue. This sequence was found in a woman in her 70s with non-small cell lung cancer. The V call is TRBV28, the J call TRBJ2-2, with 8 bases lining up with TRBD2. CDR3 DNA sequence: TGTGCCAGCAGTAAAAGGACTAGCTTGACCGGGGAGCTGTTTCTT. It yields the protein CASSKRTSLTGELFL.